Below are 9 T cell receptor beta chains sequenced from a single sample in a study of neurological immune-mediated disorders. TCRdb called the 5' RACE reads again in MiXCR, with one record for every CDR3 protein. The sample shows some 89,000 distinct CDR3 sequences, around 4% of them seen only once. The time point here: longitudinal time-point 3. The sample comprised PBMCs. The receptors were sampled from a woman in her sixties or seventies with multiple sclerosis.

This clonotype has at least ten counts. The CDR3 reads CASSQGSLAYGYTF. The DNA for the CDR3 is TGTGCCAGCTCCCAGGGGTCACTTGCCTATGGCTACACCTTC. This chain links TRBV7-9 with TRBJ1-2; D is possibly TRBD1 (6 bases). Trimming took off 8 bases at V and 4 bases at J, with 17 bases between the two ends. There are 14 residues in the CDR3. Germline V CDR1 and CDR2: SEHNR, FQNEAQ (reference sequence). Full variable domain (outside the CDR3, taken from reference TRBV7-9 and TRBJ1-2): DTGVSQNPRHKITKRGQNVTFRCDPISEHNRLYWYRQTLGQGPEFLTYFQNEAQLEKSRLLSDRFSAERPKGSFSTLEIQRTEQGDSAMYLCASSQGSLAYGYTFGSGTRLTVV.

This clonotype was seen ten or more times. The gene calls are TRBV21-1 and TRBJ2-3. TRBV21-1 is a recognized pseudogene. The CDR3 contains 9 residues. The CDR3 protein is CASPDTQYF. CDR3 in DNA: TGTGCCAGCCCAGATACGCAGTATTTT.

This clonotype was observed at least ten times. The chain combines TRBV29-1 with TRBJ1-2; no definite D call. There are 11 residues in the CDR3. Deletions cut 1 base from V and 4 bases from J, with 4 bases between. Per the germline V gene, CDR1 is SQVTM and CDR2 is ANQGSEA. The CDR3 DNA sequence: TGCAGCGTTGAAGCTTCCTATGGCTACACCTTC. Its protein product is CSVEASYGYTF.

The table lists this clonotype with many counts. This chain joins TRBV28 and TRBJ2-7; 10 bases are shared with TRBD2. The CDR3 is made up of 14 amino acids. Germline trimming cut 6 bases from V and 3 bases from J; bases unmatched to any gene: 5. CDR1 is MDHEN and CDR2 is SYDVKM in the germline V gene. The CDR3 loop is CASSILAGLYEQYF. In DNA form, the CDR3 reads TGTGCCAGCAGCATACTAGCGGGGCTCTACGAGCAGTACTTC.

This clonotype came up many times. The chain is built from TRBV10-2 and TRBJ1-6, with TRBD1 matching 7 bases. Germline loops: CDR1 WSHSY, CDR2 SAAADI. V was pared by 6 bases and J by 5 bases, with 4 bases of the junction left unmatched. The CDR3 has 14 amino acids. CDR3 in DNA: TGCGCCAGCAGGGAGACAGGGCATAATTCACCCCTCCACTTT. Its protein product is CASRETGHNSPLHF.

This clonotype was observed a few times. The J gene is TRBJ2-1, the V gene TRBV11-3, with a weak D call TRBD1 (6 bases). Per the germline V gene, CDR1 is SGHNT and CDR2 is YENEEA. The CDR3 covers 13 residues. Trimming stripped 5 bases from V and 4 bases from J, with 9 bases between. This CDR3 reads CASSAQGYNEQFF. The CDR3, as DNA: TGTGCCAGCAGCGCCCAGGGGTACAATGAGCAGTTCTTC.

This clonotype showed up many times. The chain employs TRBV18 and TRBJ1-2; D remains unclear. The germline CDR1 and CDR2 sequences are KGHSH and LQKENI. The CDR3 runs to 14 residues. With 5 bases removed from V and 1 base from J, the gap between germline ends came to 11 bases. The CDR3, as DNA: TGTGCCAGCTCAAATGGGCTTGGTAACTATGGCTACACCTTC. Protein product: CASSNGLGNYGYTF.

This clonotype was observed many times. The chain uses TRBV4-1 and TRBJ2-1; D not resolved. Germline V lookup: CDR1 MGHRA, CDR2 YSYEKL. The CDR3 sequence is 16 residues long. Trimming removed 0 bases from V and 7 bases from J, with 16 bases in between. Here the CDR3 reads CASSQDLLVPRNEQFF. The CDR3 nucleotides read TGCGCCAGCAGCCAAGATCTGTTGGTGCCGAGAAATGAGCAGTTCTTC.

This clonotype was detected ten times or more. The chain is built from TRBV29-1 and TRBJ1-2; maybe TRBD1 (5 bases). V lost 4 bases and J 4 bases, leaving 10 bases between the germline ends. In germline, CDR1 is SQVTM, CDR2 ANQGSEA. CDR3 length: 12 amino acids. The CDR3 protein is CSVGGTAYGYTF. The CDR3 DNA is TGCAGCGTTGGGGGGACTGCCTATGGCTACACCTTC.